The sequence of this TCR beta chain was determined in a study of human T cells and chemical hapten exposure. Time point defined: patch test 2, 6 weeks after DPC sensitization. As to treatment: therapeutic diphenylcyclopropenone sensitization with weekly scalp DPC. TCRdb fed the RACE reads into MiXCR, producing one record per CDR3 protein. This table has under 450,000 distinct CDR3 sequences, over 6% appearing once. The sequence was obtained from a woman aged 18-35 years with alopecia areata. Some clones in this sample may be carry-over from other donors' samples. The specimen comprised whole blood, sampled in connection with sensitization to the hapten diphenylcyclopropenone (DPC).

CDR3 region: CASSYGQFQETQYF. CDR3 in DNA: TGCGCCAGCAGTTACGGACAGTTCCAAGAGACCCAGTACTTC. The chain joins TRBV5-1 to TRBJ2-5; D possibly corresponds to TRBD1 (6 bases). The germline V gene encodes CDR1 SGHRS and CDR2 YFSETQ. V lost 5 bases and J 1 base, leaving 12 bases between the germline ends. This CDR3 is 14 amino acids long.